The 2 T cell receptor beta chains listed next were all sequenced from one sample in a study of blood T cells in healthy people across ages. For the second PCR, which ran for about 6 to 11 cycles, a sample-barcoded 5' primer and a J-beta primer mix were used. One entry per CDR3 protein, called by TCRdb with MiXCR from the 5' RACE reads. Found here are 980,000 or so distinct CDR3 sequences, under 50% of them singletons; the top ten hold roughly 12%. Sequenced material: blood. The origin of the receptors is a man aged 30-40 years in good health.

This clonotype was counted between two and nine times. The chain recombines TRBV12-3 or TRBV12-4 with TRBJ2-3; tentative D call: TRBD1 (5 bases). The CDR3 loop spans 14 amino acids. V was clipped by 3 bases and J by 2 bases, with 9 bases between them. CDR3 residues: CASSLVRVTDTQYF. CDR3 bases: TGTGCCAGCAGTTTGGTCAGGGTCACAGATACGCAGTATTTT.

This clonotype showed up just a few times. The chain links TRBV7-2 to TRBJ2-5, with TRBD2 matching 7 bases. The CDR3 consists of 14 residues. J gave up 1 base and V 9 bases, and 8 bases lay outside the gene matches. The germline gives CDR1 SGHTA, CDR2 FQGNSA. Here the CDR3 reads CASHLGGVQETQYF. The CDR3 DNA reads TGTGCCAGTCACCTGGGGGGGGTCCAAGAGACCCAGTACTTC.